What follows are 8 T cell receptor beta chains derived from one specimen sequenced in a study of T-cell memory formation after mild COVID-19. TCRdb analysed the 5' RACE reads with MiXCR anew, one entry per CDR3 protein. The repertoire consists of hundreds of thousands of distinct CDR3 sequences, with about an eighth occurring once and the leading ten covering 22%. Sequenced material: PBMCs or a T cell subset sorted from them (not recorded which). The receptor set was obtained from a young man who had mild COVID-19 (a few samples of this study predate the infection). Cell type and time point are not known.

The sample holds a few counts of this clonotype. The rearrangement joins TRBV20-1 to TRBJ2-3; TRBD1 or TRBD2 may be the D gene (5 bases each). The CDR3 loop spans 15 amino acids. Germline values: CDR1 DFQATT, CDR2 SNEGSKA (reference sequence). The V gene lost 0 bases and the J gene lost 6 bases, with 16 bases spanning the gap. CDR3 bases: TGCAGTGCTAGAGATTCGGGGACCACGGGGGATACGCAGTATTTT. Residues: CSARDSGTTGDTQYF.

This clonotype has more than one count but fewer than ten. The chain employs TRBV5-6 and TRBJ2-3, with D perhaps matching TRBD1 or TRBD2 (5 bases each). Trimming removed 5 bases at V and 2 bases at J, with 15 bases between. CDR3 size: 15 residues. The V gene's germline CDR1 is SGHDT and CDR2 YYEEEE. CDR3 sequence: CASSLPRGYTDTQYF. CDR3 sequence (DNA): TGTGCCAGCAGTCTACCGAGGGGTTACACAGATACGCAGTATTTT.

This clonotype was recorded at least ten times. The chain recombines TRBV9 with TRBJ2-1, with D possibly matching TRBD1 (6 bases). Trimming stripped 0 bases from V and 6 bases from J, with 10 bases between. This CDR3 has 14 residues. Per the germline V gene, CDR1 is SGDLS and CDR2 is YYNGEE. CDR3 in DNA: TGTGCCAGCAGCGTAGCTCAAGGGGGCAATGAGCAGTTCTTC. It yields the protein CASSVAQGGNEQFF.

The rearrangement joins TRBV10-3 to TRBJ1-1; tentative D call: TRBD1 (5 bases). The V gene's germline CDR1 is ENHRY and CDR2 SYGVKD. Trimming cost V 0 bases and J 3 bases, with 11 bases left between them. The CDR3 loop spans 15 amino acids. In DNA, the CDR3 is TGTGCCATCAGTGAGTCCTTGGACACCTACACTGAAGCTTTCTTT. Translating it yields CAISESLDTYTEAFF.

V usage is TRBV27 and J usage is TRBJ1-1; unclear D gene. V gave up 5 bases and J gave up 0 bases, with 13 bases separating them. The CDR3 is 15 amino acids. Germline V gene data show CDR1 as MNHEY and CDR2 as SMNVEV (reference sequence). The CDR3 coding sequence is TGTGCCAGCAGTCCCGTCAGCCGCATGAACACTGAAGCTTTCTTT. Encoded protein: CASSPVSRMNTEAFF.

In this sample, this clonotype turned up many times. The J gene is TRBJ2-7, the V gene TRBV6-5; 7 bases fit TRBD1. This CDR3 comprises 14 residues. J was trimmed by 6 bases and V by 2 bases; bases with no gene match: 7. CDR1 MNHEY and CDR2 SVGAGI come from the germline V gene. The CDR3 loop is CASSYRGHTGEQYF. The DNA of the CDR3 is TGTGCCAGCAGTTACAGGGGGCATACGGGCGAGCAGTACTTC.

The rearrangement links TRBV7-9 to TRBJ1-1; D perhaps matches TRBD1 (6 bases). The CDR3 is made up of 14 amino acids. Trimming pared 3 bases from V and 2 bases from J, leaving 10 bases between. Germline CDR1 reads SEHNR; CDR2 reads FQNEAQ (reference sequence). CDR3 amino acids: CASSFGTLNTEAFF. In DNA form, the CDR3 reads TGTGCCAGCAGCTTTGGGACACTCAACACTGAAGCTTTCTTT.

This clonotype was recorded at least ten times. The genes are TRBV7-9 and TRBJ1-2; D is possibly TRBD1 (6 bases). The germline CDR1 and CDR2 sequences are SEHNR and FQNEAQ (reference sequence). V was shortened by 5 bases and J by 7 bases, with 29 bases between the two germline ends. The length of the CDR3 is 18 residues. In DNA form, the CDR3 reads TGTGCCAGCAGCAGCTTTTTAGGGGGGGGACCGTACTTGTCTGGCTACACCTTC. Amino acid sequence: CASSSFLGGGPYLSGYTF.